These 3 T cell receptor beta chains share one sample of origin, sequenced in a study of OX40 agonist ivuxolimab in advanced cancers. Only in-frame clones appear in the TCRdb table, and some are missing; sequencing was by immunoSEQ multiplex PCR. The sample carries around 65,000 clones, 87% recorded once. This material consisted of CD4+ or CD8+ T cells sorted from blood, taken in a trial of the OX40 agonist ivuxolimab. Receptors originate from an adult with an advanced solid tumor such as melanoma, head and neck, liver or kidney cancer.

The chain uses TRBV7-9 and TRBJ1-6; TRBD1 is a possible D gene (6 bases). Trimming removed 5 bases at V and 9 bases at J, with 11 bases between. The CDR3 is 13 residues long. Germline V gene data show CDR1 as SEHNR and CDR2 as FQNEAQ (reference sequence). Written as DNA, the CDR3 is TGTGCCAGCAGCCTAGACAGGCCTTCACCCCTCCACTTT. Protein sequence: CASSLDRPSPLHF. The whole variable domain, remainder taken from reference TRBV7-9 and TRBJ1-6, is DTGVSQNPRHKITKRGQNVTFRCDPISEHNRLYWYRQTLGQGPEFLTYFQNEAQLEKSRLLSDRFSAERPKGSFSTLEIQRTEQGDSAMYLCASSLDRPSPLHFGNGTRLTVT.

The V call is TRBV19, the J call TRBJ1-1, with TRBD1 matching over 8 bases. The CDR3 is 13 amino acids. Trimming at V came to 5 bases and at J to 8 bases, leaving 7 bases not matched to a gene. Germline CDR1 is LNHDA and CDR2 is SQIVND (reference sequence). CDR3 DNA: TGTGCCAGTAGTGCCGGACAGGGACTCGAAGCTTTCTTT. Protein sequence: CASSAGQGLEAFF.

V gene TRBV7-2 combines with J gene TRBJ2-5; unclear D gene. The CDR3 consists of 15 residues. Trimming pared 5 bases from V and 5 bases from J, leaving 18 bases between. Germline CDR1 and CDR2: SGHTA and FQGNSA. The CDR3 here is CASSPTVARAETQYF. CDR3 bases: TGTGCCAGCAGCCCCACCGTGGCCCGGGCGGAGACCCAGTACTTC.